Following are 17 T cell receptor beta chains from one sample sequenced in a study of T-cell reconstitution after alpha-beta-depleted transplantation in children. The library targeted TCRbeta and was prepared with unique molecular identifiers. TCRdb processed the PCR reads anew with MiXCR; each CDR3 protein has one entry. Here the sample spans about 27,000 distinct CDR3 sequences, roughly 19% being singletons. The sequences come from PBMCs, mostly from graft donor cells, collected 60 days after TCRalphabeta/CD19-depleted stem cell transplant. The receptors come from a male patient between 2 and 10 years old who had a stem cell transplant for acute lymphoblastic leukemia, so the T cells may come from the graft donor.

The table lists this clonotype with many counts. The V call is TRBV29-1, the J call TRBJ2-6; D perhaps matches TRBD2 (6 bases). This CDR3 has 14 amino acids. CDR1 and CDR2 (germline): SQVTM, ANQGSEA. V lost 4 bases and J 0 bases, leaving 7 bases between the germline ends. The CDR3 coding sequence is TGCAGCGTTGTCGGGGGCTCTGGGGCCAACGTCCTGACTTTC. It translates to CSVVGGSGANVLTF.

There are a few counts of this clonotype. The chain combines TRBV11-2 with TRBJ2-3; tentative D call: TRBD1 (5 bases). CDR1 SGHAT and CDR2 FQNNGV come from the germline V gene. CDR3 length equals 15 residues. V was clipped by 5 bases and J by 4 bases, with 16 bases between them. The CDR3 DNA reads as TGTGCCAGCAGCCGTCCGCTAGGGGCGCCAGATACGCAGTATTTT. Protein: CASSRPLGAPDTQYF. Looking up the rest from reference TRBV11-2 and TRBJ2-3 gives the full variable domain: EAGVAQSPRYKIIEKRQSVAFWCNPISGHATLYWYQQILGQGPKLLIQFQNNGVVDDSQLPKDRFSAERLKGVDSTLKIQPAKLEDSAVYLCASSRPLGAPDTQYFGPGTRLTVL.

The CDR3 nucleotides read TGTGCCAGCAGTGTGATGGGGGTCACAGATACGCAGTATTTT. Protein: CASSVMGVTDTQYF. V is TRBV6-1 and J is TRBJ2-3; D assignment may be TRBD1 or TRBD2 (5 bases each). The ends were cut back, 4 bases at V and 2 bases at J, with 10 bases in the middle. Germline assignment: CDR1 MNHNS and CDR2 SASEGT. The length of the CDR3 is 14 residues.

This chain connects TRBV6-2 or TRBV6-3 to TRBJ2-3, with D uncertain. The CDR3 runs to 15 residues. V was trimmed by 0 bases and J by 7 bases, leaving 14 bases between them. Per germline, CDR1 MNHEY and CDR2 SVGEGT. The CDR3 here is CASSYSDSSGYTQYF. CDR3 DNA sequence: TGTGCCAGCAGTTACTCTGACTCCTCCGGGTATACGCAGTATTTT.

This clonotype was seen a few times. The genes are TRBV7-9 and TRBJ2-4; D is perhaps TRBD1 (6 bases). This CDR3 has 16 amino acids. V dropped 1 base and J dropped 0 bases, with 10 bases sitting between them. Germline-derived CDR1 and CDR2 are SEHNR and FQNEAQ (reference sequence). In DNA form, the CDR3 reads TGTGCCAGCAGCTTAGGGACAGCGCTAGCCAAAAACATTCAGTACTTC. The encoded protein is CASSLGTALAKNIQYF.

A few counts support this clonotype. The chain uses TRBV20-1 and TRBJ1-1; no firm D call. The V gene's germline CDR1 is DFQATT and CDR2 SNEGSKA (reference sequence). The CDR3 length is 13 residues. The ends were cut back, 5 bases at V and 5 bases at J, with 15 bases in the middle. CDR3 DNA: TGCAGTGCTGGCGGAATGGGGTTAACTGAAGCTTTCTTT. This gives the protein CSAGGMGLTEAFF.

The chain links TRBV28 to TRBJ2-7, with D possibly matching TRBD1 (6 bases). Trimming cost V 7 bases and J 5 bases, with 18 bases left between them. Looked up from germline, CDR1 is MDHEN and CDR2 is SYDVKM. This CDR3 has 14 amino acids. CDR3 sequence: CASTPQGKFDEQYF. DNA for the CDR3: TGTGCCAGCACCCCACAGGGTAAGTTCGACGAGCAGTACTTC.

The CDR3 here is CASSPGVAGRLAKNIQYF. The DNA for the CDR3 is TGTGCCAGCAGCCCGGGGGTAGCGGGGAGACTAGCCAAAAACATTCAGTACTTC. The V call is TRBV11-2, the J call TRBJ2-4; TRBD2 agrees at 8 bases. J lost 0 bases, V lost 5 bases, and 12 bases had no gene match. The germline gives CDR1 SGHAT, CDR2 FQNNGV. This CDR3 comprises 18 residues.

The chain recombines TRBV7-9 with TRBJ2-1; a possible D gene is TRBD2 (6 bases). The germline CDR1 and CDR2 sequences are SEHNR and FQNEAQ (reference sequence). CDR3 size: 17 residues. Trimming stripped 0 bases from V and 0 bases from J, with 12 bases between. CDR3 nucleotide sequence: TGTGCCAGCAGCTTAGCGCGGGACTCGGACTCCTACAATGAGCAGTTCTTC. Amino acids: CASSLARDSDSYNEQFF.

This clonotype was observed at least ten times. The chain is built from TRBV7-2 and TRBJ2-7; maybe TRBD1 (5 bases). This CDR3 spans 12 amino acids. The germline CDR1 and CDR2 sequences are SGHTA and FQGNSA. V lost 1 base and J 6 bases, leaving 7 bases between the germline ends. The CDR3 here is CASSLVGREQYF. CDR3 in DNA: TGTGCCAGCAGCTTAGTGGGGCGCGAGCAGTACTTC.

The chain employs TRBV20-1 and TRBJ1-5; 10 bases match TRBD1. CDR1 and CDR2 (germline): DFQATT, SNEGSKA (reference sequence). The CDR3 runs to 15 residues. V lost 2 bases, J lost 3 bases, and 4 bases stayed unmatched. The CDR3 nucleotides are TGCAGTGCTAGACAGACAGGGGGCTTCAATCAGCCCCAGCATTTT. Amino acids: CSARQTGGFNQPQHF.

The V and J genes are TRBV6-2 or TRBV6-3 and TRBJ2-1; D possibly corresponds to TRBD2 (5 bases). V lost 4 bases, J lost 10 bases, and 14 bases lay in between. Germline V gene sequence: CDR1 MNHEY, CDR2 SVGEGT. The CDR3 sequence is 13 residues long. The CDR3 region has the DNA TGTGCCAGCAGTTCCCTGGGCTGGGAGGAGCAGTTCTTC. Translating it yields CASSSLGWEEQFF.

The chain couples TRBV7-2 to TRBJ2-2, with D perhaps TRBD2 (7 bases). Germline CDR1 and CDR2: SGHTA and FQGNSA. The CDR3 has 14 residues. V was shortened by 1 base and J by 7 bases, with 10 bases between the two germline ends. CDR3 sequence: CASSLDRGGGELFF. The CDR3 DNA follows: TGTGCCAGCAGCTTAGATAGGGGGGGCGGGGAGCTGTTTTTT.

This clonotype is labeled as medium-sized. The V call is TRBV7-2, the J call TRBJ2-5; no firm D call. Trimming shortened V by 3 bases and J by 4 bases, and 9 bases separated the two germline ends. The germline V gene encodes CDR1 SGHTA and CDR2 FQGNSA. This CDR3 has 13 residues. For the CDR3, the DNA is TGTGCCAGCAGCTTGGTGGAGTTAGAGACCCAGTACTTC. Encoded protein: CASSLVELETQYF. The full variable domain, with the rest looked up from reference TRBV7-2 and TRBJ2-5, is GAGVSQSPSNKVTEKGKDVELRCDPISGHTALYWYRQSLGQGLEFLIYFQGNSAPDKSGLPSDRFSAERTGGSVSTLTIQRTQQEDSAVYLCASSLVELETQYFGPGTRLLVL.

The J gene is TRBJ2-5, the V gene TRBV20-1, with TRBD2 matching 10 bases. Germline V gives CDR1 DFQATT, CDR2 SNEGSKA (reference sequence). J was trimmed by 8 bases and V by 2 bases; bases with no gene match: 2. The CDR3 is made up of 12 amino acids. DNA for the CDR3: TGCAGTGCTAGACCTAGCGGGGGAACCCAGTACTTC. This encodes CSARPSGGTQYF.

The rearrangement uses TRBV29-1 and TRBJ2-7; TRBD1 agrees at 7 bases. The V gene's germline CDR1 is SQVTM and CDR2 ANQGSEA. The CDR3 has 11 residues. The V and J ends lost 2 bases and 7 bases, in that order; junction bases with no gene match: 2. CDR3 amino acids: CSVEQGEEQYF. CDR3 DNA sequence: TGCAGCGTTGAACAGGGGGAAGAGCAGTACTTC.

This rearrangement joins TRBV5-1 to TRBJ2-3; TRBD2 agrees at 9 bases. The length of the CDR3 is 17 residues. Germline assignment: CDR1 SGHRS and CDR2 YFSETQ. J was trimmed by 0 bases and V by 2 bases; bases with no gene match: 7. The CDR3 loop reads CASSFFAGGPSTDTQYF. In DNA form, the CDR3 reads TGCGCCAGCAGCTTTTTCGCGGGGGGGCCGAGCACAGATACGCAGTATTTT.